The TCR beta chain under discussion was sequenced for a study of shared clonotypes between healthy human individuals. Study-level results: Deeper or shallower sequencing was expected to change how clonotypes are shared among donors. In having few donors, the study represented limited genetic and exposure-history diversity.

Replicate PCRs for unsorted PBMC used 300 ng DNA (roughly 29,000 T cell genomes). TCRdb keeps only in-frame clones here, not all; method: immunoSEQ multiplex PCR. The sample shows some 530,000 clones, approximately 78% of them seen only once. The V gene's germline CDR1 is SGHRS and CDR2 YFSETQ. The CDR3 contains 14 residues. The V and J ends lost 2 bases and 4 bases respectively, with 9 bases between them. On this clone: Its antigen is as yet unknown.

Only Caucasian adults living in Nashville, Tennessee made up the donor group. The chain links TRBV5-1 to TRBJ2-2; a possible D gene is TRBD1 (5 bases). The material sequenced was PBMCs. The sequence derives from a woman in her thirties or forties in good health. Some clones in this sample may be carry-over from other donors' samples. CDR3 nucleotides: TGCGCCAGCAGCTTAGGGGCCAGCACCGGGGAGCTGTTTTTT. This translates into CASSLGASTGELFF.